These 22 T cell receptor beta chains originate from one sample sequenced in a study of OX40 agonist ivuxolimab in advanced cancers. Data came from immunoSEQ multiplex PCR; TCRdb stores just in-frame clones and leaves some out. The table has tens of thousands of clones, over 80% seen once. Sequenced here: CD4+ or CD8+ T cells sorted from blood, sampled in a trial of the OX40 agonist ivuxolimab. Receptor source: an adult with an advanced solid tumor such as melanoma, head and neck, liver or kidney cancer.

The chain carries TRBV19 and TRBJ2-7; no reliable D call. V lost 5 bases to trimming and J lost 0 bases, with 8 bases between them. Germline assignment: CDR1 LNHDA and CDR2 SQIVND (reference sequence). CDR3 size: 13 residues. The CDR3 sequence is CASSPVFSYEQYF. The CDR3 DNA reads as TGTGCCAGTAGTCCCGTTTTCTCCTACGAGCAGTACTTC.

The chain has TRBV19 and TRBJ2-1; no firm D call. The V end lost 5 bases, the J end lost 0 bases, and 11 bases lay between the germline ends. CDR3 size: 15 residues. CDR1 is LNHDA, CDR2 SQIVND, per germline (reference sequence). This CDR3 is CASSQGGSSYNEQFF. The DNA for the CDR3 is TGTGCCAGTAGTCAAGGTGGAAGCTCCTACAATGAGCAGTTCTTC. The full variable domain, rest sourced from reference TRBV19 and TRBJ2-1, is DGGITQSPKYLFRKEGQNVTLSCEQNLNHDAMYWYRQDPGQGLRLIYYSQIVNDFQKGDIAEGYSVSREKKESFPLTVTSAQKNPTAFYLCASSQGGSSYNEQFFGPGTRLTVL.

The genes are TRBV27 and TRBJ2-2; D uncertain. Per the germline V gene, CDR1 is MNHEY and CDR2 is SMNVEV (reference sequence). This CDR3 contains 15 residues. V shed 3 bases and J shed 3 bases, with 11 bases lying between them. The CDR3 DNA sequence: TGTGCCAGCAGTTTTAGGGCCCTTGACACCGGGGAGCTGTTTTTT. It encodes CASSFRALDTGELFF.

The V and J genes are TRBV27 and TRBJ1-6, with a possible D match to TRBD1 (5 bases). The germline V and J ends were trimmed by 5 bases and 7 bases, with 18 bases remaining between them. Germline V gene sequence: CDR1 MNHEY, CDR2 SMNVEV (reference sequence). The CDR3 runs to 16 residues. CDR3 DNA sequence: TGTGCCAGCAGTGAATCCCGGGACCCTATCAATTCACCCCTCCACTTT. Amino acid sequence: CASSESRDPINSPLHF.

This chain joins TRBV7-3 and TRBJ2-7, with D uncertain. CDR1 is SGHTA, CDR2 FQGTGA, per germline. The V gene lost 2 bases and the J gene lost 5 bases, with 16 bases spanning the gap. This CDR3 spans 15 amino acids. CDR3 coding DNA: TGTGCCAGCAGCTTAGGTTCCGGGTCGAGCCACGAGCAGTACTTC. Translating it yields CASSLGSGSSHEQYF.

The chain carries TRBV5-6 and TRBJ2-1; D perhaps matches TRBD2 (6 bases). Trimming cost V 2 bases and J 4 bases, with 13 bases left between them. CDR1 is SGHDT and CDR2 is YYEEEE in the germline V gene. CDR3 size: 15 residues. The CDR3 DNA is TGTGCCAGCAGCTTAGGTTGGGGGGAATACAATGAGCAGTTCTTC. Translating it yields CASSLGWGEYNEQFF.

The V and J genes are TRBV4-1 and TRBJ1-3; unclear D gene. The germline gives CDR1 MGHRA, CDR2 YSYEKL. The CDR3 consists of 14 residues. V shed 3 bases and J shed 2 bases, with 8 bases lying between them. This CDR3 is CASSQDFAGNTIYF. The CDR3, as DNA: TGCGCCAGCAGCCAGGATTTCGCTGGAAACACCATATATTTT.

V is TRBV27 and J is TRBJ1-5; unclear D gene. CDR3 length: 15 amino acids. Trimming left V 4 bases short and J 6 bases short, with 16 bases between. From germline, CDR1 is MNHEY and CDR2 SMNVEV (reference sequence). For the CDR3, the DNA is TGTGCCAGCAGTTATAGGGAGCCCTCGGGTCAGCCCCAGCATTTT. It translates to CASSYREPSGQPQHF.

The V gene is TRBV7-9, the J gene TRBJ2-7; D unclear. The V and J ends lost 1 base and 6 bases respectively, with 7 bases between them. This CDR3 contains 12 residues. Germline CDR1 is SEHNR and CDR2 is FQNEAQ (reference sequence). The chain's CDR3 is CASSLVVLEQYF. The DNA of the CDR3 is TGTGCCAGCAGCTTAGTGGTTCTCGAGCAGTACTTC.

The chain combines TRBV19 with TRBJ2-3, with no clear D. The CDR3 is 11 residues long. V was shortened by 1 base and J by 7 bases, with 3 bases between the two germline ends. Germline lookup yields CDR1 LNHDA and CDR2 SQIVND (reference sequence). The chain's CDR3 is CASSIGHTQYF. The CDR3 DNA follows: TGTGCCAGTAGTATAGGACATACGCAGTATTTT.

This sequence joins TRBV10-1 and TRBJ1-1; weak D call: TRBD1 (5 bases). The CDR3 consists of 10 residues. V was cut by 7 bases and J by 11 bases, with 11 bases left in between. Germline loops: CDR1 WNHNN, CDR2 SYGVQD (reference sequence). The CDR3 region is CASTREGAFF. CDR3 in DNA: TGCGCCAGCACCAGGGAGGGTGCTTTCTTT.

V and J are TRBV14 and TRBJ2-7, with 8 nucleotides matching TRBD1. The CDR3 is 13 residues long. V dropped 4 bases and J dropped 1; count of bases not matched to a gene: 0. Looked up from germline, CDR1 is SGHDN and CDR2 is FVKESK. In nucleotides, the CDR3 is TGTGCCAGCAGCCGGACAGGGTCCTACGAGCAGTACTTC. Translated, it gives CASSRTGSYEQYF.

This clone was seen a few times. The genes are TRBV29-1 and TRBJ1-2; D possibly corresponds to TRBD1 (5 bases). The CDR3 spans 13 residues. V was trimmed by 4 bases and J by 1 base, leaving 10 bases between them. Germline CDR1 SQVTM, CDR2 ANQGSEA. The CDR3 here is CSVAAGLNYGYTF. CDR3 DNA: TGCAGCGTTGCGGCAGGGCTTAACTATGGCTACACCTTC.

V is TRBV6-4 and J is TRBJ1-6; 10 bases agree with TRBD1. This CDR3 is 14 amino acids long. The J segment lost 10 bases and the V segment lost 8 bases, leaving 8 bases of the junction unmatched. Germline V gene data show CDR1 as MRHNA and CDR2 as SNTAGT. The CDR3 here is CASQETGGLSPLHF. CDR3 sequence (DNA): TGTGCCAGCCAAGAGACAGGGGGCTTGTCACCCCTCCACTTT.

As concerns this clone: It may be a read error: a sequence one base away is much more abundant. This chain uses TRBV7-9 with TRBJ2-7, with a tentative D call TRBD1 (6 bases). Germline values: CDR1 SEHNR, CDR2 FQNEAQ (reference sequence). The CDR3 spans 14 residues. Between the trimmed V and J ends, which lost 5 bases and 1 base, there was a span of 12 bases. CDR3 DNA sequence: TGTGCCAGCAGCCCCGGGACATTTTCCTACGAGCAGTACTTC. It yields the protein CASSPGTFSYEQYF.

V is TRBV28 and J is TRBJ2-5; D might be TRBD1 (5 bases). The V end lost 6 bases, the J end lost 1 base, and 18 bases lay between the germline ends. Germline loops: CDR1 MDHEN, CDR2 SYDVKM. The CDR3 covers 16 residues. The CDR3 DNA follows: TGTGCCAGCAGCCCATTAAAGACAGCCTTCCAAGAGACCCAGTACTTC. Translating it yields CASSPLKTAFQETQYF.

The rearrangement joins TRBV7-9 to TRBJ2-7; 8 bases fit TRBD1. This CDR3 contains 15 residues. Looked up from germline, CDR1 is SEHNR and CDR2 is FQNEAQ (reference sequence). V was pared by 3 bases and J by 5 bases, with 9 bases of the junction left unmatched. For the CDR3, the DNA is TGTGCCAGCAGCTTCGGTACGACAGGGGTGGACGAGCAGTACTTC. Translating gives CASSFGTTGVDEQYF.

The V gene is TRBV28, the J gene TRBJ1-2; D perhaps matches TRBD1 (5 bases). The CDR3 contains 15 residues. With 5 bases removed from V and 5 bases from J, the gap between germline ends came to 18 bases. Germline CDR1 reads MDHEN; CDR2 reads SYDVKM. CDR3 bases: TGTGCCAGCAGTCTGACTTGGCAGGGAGGTTATGGCTACACCTTC. The encoded protein is CASSLTWQGGYGYTF.

The V gene is TRBV7-2, the J gene TRBJ1-1, with D perhaps TRBD1 (6 bases). CDR3 length: 16 residues. Germline CDR1 is SGHTA and CDR2 is FQGNSA. V dropped 4 bases and J dropped 0 bases, with 15 bases sitting between them. The CDR3 spells CASSSAGGLMNTEAFF. The DNA of the CDR3 is TGTGCCAGCAGCTCAGCGGGGGGGCTCATGAACACTGAAGCTTTCTTT.

V gene TRBV19 combines with J gene TRBJ2-2; unclear D gene. The CDR3 totals 14 residues. The V end was cut by 11 bases, the J end by 0 bases, with 13 bases between. Germline V gives CDR1 LNHDA, CDR2 SQIVND (reference sequence). CDR3 DNA: TGTGCCTCAACCCCAGCGACGAACACCGGGGAGCTGTTTTTT. Its protein is CASTPATNTGELFF.

The chain has TRBV28 and TRBJ1-3; D is undetermined. The length of the CDR3 is 11 residues. Germline CDR1 reads MDHEN; CDR2 reads SYDVKM. Between the trimmed V and J ends, which lost 6 bases and 3 bases, there was a span of 3 bases. CDR3 residues: CASRYGNTIYF. CDR3 nucleotides: TGTGCCAGCAGATATGGAAACACCATATATTTT.

This clone has more than one count but fewer than ten. Other DNA sequences within the sample encode an identical CDR3. The V gene is TRBV5-5, the J gene TRBJ1-1, with 10 bases fitting TRBD1. Germline CDR1 reads SGHKS; CDR2 reads YYEKEE (reference sequence). V lost 0 bases, J lost 3 bases, and 5 bases stayed unmatched. The CDR3 contains 16 residues. DNA of the CDR3: TGTGCCAGCAGCTTGGTGACAGGGGGCTTTGACACTGAAGCTTTCTTT. Translated, it gives CASSLVTGGFDTEAFF. The entire variable domain, with the rest obtained from reference TRBV5-5 and TRBJ1-1, is as follows: DAGVTQSPTHLIKTRGQQVTLRCSPISGHKSVSWYQQVLGQGPQFIFQYYEKEERGRGNFPDRFSARQFPNYSSELNVNALLLGDSALYLCASSLVTGGFDTEAFFGQGTRLTVV.